This TCR beta chain was documented in a study of blood T cell repertoires in COVID-19. Study in general: Researchers got acute and convalescent COVID-19 samples from the United States, Italy and Spain.

The CDR3 length is 16 residues. The ends lost 0 bases at V and 6 bases at J; junction bases unmatched: 5. Germline V CDR1 and CDR2: SGHTA, FQGNSA. Per the original data handling: From reference gene primer amplification, estimates of nucleated cell counts were derived. Only in-frame clones appear in the TCRdb table, and some are missing; sequencing was by immunoSEQ multiplex PCR. Clonal size and the V and J genes are those of that table, whereas D and trimming came from the DNA. The repertoire holds roughly 250,000 clones, around 83% seen once, with 9.5% to 15% in the top ten. This clonotype was obtained from a woman in her fifties or sixties with active or convalescent COVID-19. Sequencing was done on a sample of peripheral blood. This chain uses TRBV7-2 with TRBJ2-2; 9 bases align to TRBD2. The CDR3 protein is CASSLAGGGASGELFF. CDR3 coding DNA: TGTGCCAGCAGCTTAGCCGGCGGGGGGGCCTCCGGGGAGCTGTTTTTT.